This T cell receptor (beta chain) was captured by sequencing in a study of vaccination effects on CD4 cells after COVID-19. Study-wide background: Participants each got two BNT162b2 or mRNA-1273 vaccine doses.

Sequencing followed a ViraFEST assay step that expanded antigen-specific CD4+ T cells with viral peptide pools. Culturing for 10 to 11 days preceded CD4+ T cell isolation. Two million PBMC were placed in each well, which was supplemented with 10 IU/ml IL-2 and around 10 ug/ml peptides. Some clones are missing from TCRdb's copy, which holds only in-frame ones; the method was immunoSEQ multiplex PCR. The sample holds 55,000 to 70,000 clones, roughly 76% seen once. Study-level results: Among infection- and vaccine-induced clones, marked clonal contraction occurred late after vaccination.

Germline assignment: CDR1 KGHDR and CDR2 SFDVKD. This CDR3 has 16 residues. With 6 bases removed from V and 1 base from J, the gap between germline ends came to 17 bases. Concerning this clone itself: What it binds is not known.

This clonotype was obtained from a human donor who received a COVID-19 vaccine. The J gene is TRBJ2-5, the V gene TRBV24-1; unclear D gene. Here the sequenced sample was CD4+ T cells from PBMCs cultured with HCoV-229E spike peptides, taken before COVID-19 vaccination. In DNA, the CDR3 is TGTGCCACCAGTTTGGCAGGTCGTGGCCTCCAAGAGACCCAGTACTTC. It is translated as CATSLAGRGLQETQYF.